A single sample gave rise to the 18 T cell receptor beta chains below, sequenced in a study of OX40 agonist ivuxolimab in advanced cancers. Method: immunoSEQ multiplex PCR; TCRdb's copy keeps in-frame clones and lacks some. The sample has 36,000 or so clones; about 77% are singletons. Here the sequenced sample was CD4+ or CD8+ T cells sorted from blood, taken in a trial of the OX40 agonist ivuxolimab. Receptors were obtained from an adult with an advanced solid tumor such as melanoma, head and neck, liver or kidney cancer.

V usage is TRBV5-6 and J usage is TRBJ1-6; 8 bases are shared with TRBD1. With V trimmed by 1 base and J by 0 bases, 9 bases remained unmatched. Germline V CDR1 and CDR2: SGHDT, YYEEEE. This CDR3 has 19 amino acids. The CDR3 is CASSLSGQDHSSYNSPLHF. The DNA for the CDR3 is TGTGCCAGCAGCTTGTCGGGACAGGACCACAGCTCCTATAATTCACCCCTCCACTTT.

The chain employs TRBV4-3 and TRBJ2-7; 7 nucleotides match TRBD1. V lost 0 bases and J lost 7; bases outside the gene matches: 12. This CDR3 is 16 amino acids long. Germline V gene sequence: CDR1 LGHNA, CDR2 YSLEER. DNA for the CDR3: TGCGCCAGCAGCCAAGATCTTCGTGGGACAGTTTCGGAGCAGTACTTC. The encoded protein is CASSQDLRGTVSEQYF.

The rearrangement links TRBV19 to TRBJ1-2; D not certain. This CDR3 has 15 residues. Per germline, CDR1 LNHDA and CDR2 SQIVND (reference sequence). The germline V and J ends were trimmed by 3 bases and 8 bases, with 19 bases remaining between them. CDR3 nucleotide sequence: TGTGCCAGTAGTATGGTGTTCGGATCTCCCCTCGGCTACACCTTC. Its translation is CASSMVFGSPLGYTF. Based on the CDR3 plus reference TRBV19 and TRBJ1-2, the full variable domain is DGGITQSPKYLFRKEGQNVTLSCEQNLNHDAMYWYRQDPGQGLRLIYYSQIVNDFQKGDIAEGYSVSREKKESFPLTVTSAQKNPTAFYLCASSMVFGSPLGYTFGSGTRLTVV.

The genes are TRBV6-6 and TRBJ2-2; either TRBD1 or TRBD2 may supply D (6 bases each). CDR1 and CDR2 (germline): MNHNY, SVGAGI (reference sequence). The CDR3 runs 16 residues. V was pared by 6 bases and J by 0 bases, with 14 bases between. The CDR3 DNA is TGTGCCAGCAGCCAGGGGACTCTCGCGAACACCGGGGAGCTGTTTTTT. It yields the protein CASSQGTLANTGELFF.

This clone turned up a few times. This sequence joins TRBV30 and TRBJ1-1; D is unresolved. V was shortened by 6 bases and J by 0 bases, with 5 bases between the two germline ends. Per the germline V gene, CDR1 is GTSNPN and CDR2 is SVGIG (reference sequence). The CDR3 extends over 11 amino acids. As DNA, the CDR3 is TGTGCCTGTTTCTTGAACACTGAAGCTTTCTTT. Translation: CACFLNTEAFF.

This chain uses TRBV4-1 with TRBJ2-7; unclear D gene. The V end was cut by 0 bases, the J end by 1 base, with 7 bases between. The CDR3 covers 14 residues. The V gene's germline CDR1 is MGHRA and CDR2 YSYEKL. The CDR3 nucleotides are TGCGCCAGCAGCCAAGATCTGGGGTCCTACGAGCAGTACTTC. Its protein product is CASSQDLGSYEQYF.

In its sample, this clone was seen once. CDR3 residues: CASSQVLAGEQYF. DNA for the CDR3: TGCGCCAGCAGCCAAGTTCTAGCGGGCGAGCAGTACTTC. The chain has TRBV4-1 and TRBJ2-7, with 8 nucleotides matching TRBD2. Per the germline V gene, CDR1 is MGHRA and CDR2 is YSYEKL. The junction had 2 bases not matched to a gene; V was cut back by 1 base and J by 6 bases. The CDR3 has 13 amino acids.

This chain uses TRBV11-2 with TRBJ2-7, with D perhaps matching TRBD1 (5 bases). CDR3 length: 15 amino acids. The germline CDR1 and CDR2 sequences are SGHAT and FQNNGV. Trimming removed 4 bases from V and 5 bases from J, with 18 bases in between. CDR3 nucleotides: TGTGCCAGCAGCTATGTGAGTAGCAGGGCGGACGAGCAGTACTTC. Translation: CASSYVSSRADEQYF.

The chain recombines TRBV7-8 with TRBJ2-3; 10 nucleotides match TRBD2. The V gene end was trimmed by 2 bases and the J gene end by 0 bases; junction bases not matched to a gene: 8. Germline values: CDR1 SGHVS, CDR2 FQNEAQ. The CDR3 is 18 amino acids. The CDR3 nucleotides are TGTGCCAGCAGCTTAATAGCGGGGGGCCCTTCTAGCACAGATACGCAGTATTTT. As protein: CASSLIAGGPSSTDTQYF.

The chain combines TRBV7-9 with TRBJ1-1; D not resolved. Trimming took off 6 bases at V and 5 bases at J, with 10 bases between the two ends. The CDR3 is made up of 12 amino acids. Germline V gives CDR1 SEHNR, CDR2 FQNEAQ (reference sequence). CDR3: CASSSLMTEAFF. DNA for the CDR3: TGTGCCAGCAGTTCACTTATGACTGAAGCTTTCTTT.

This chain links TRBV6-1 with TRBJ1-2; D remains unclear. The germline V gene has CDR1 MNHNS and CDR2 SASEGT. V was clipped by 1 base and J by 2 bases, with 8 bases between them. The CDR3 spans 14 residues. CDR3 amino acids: CASSEDGLNYGYTF. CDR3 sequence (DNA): TGTGCCAGCAGTGAAGACGGTTTAAACTATGGCTACACCTTC.

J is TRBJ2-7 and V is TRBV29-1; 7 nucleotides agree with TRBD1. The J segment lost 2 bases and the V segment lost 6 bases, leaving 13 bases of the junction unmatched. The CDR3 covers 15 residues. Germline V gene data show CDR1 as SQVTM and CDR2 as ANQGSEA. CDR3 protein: CSVDATGISPYEQYF. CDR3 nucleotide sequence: TGCAGCGTAGATGCGACAGGGATAAGCCCCTACGAGCAGTACTTC.

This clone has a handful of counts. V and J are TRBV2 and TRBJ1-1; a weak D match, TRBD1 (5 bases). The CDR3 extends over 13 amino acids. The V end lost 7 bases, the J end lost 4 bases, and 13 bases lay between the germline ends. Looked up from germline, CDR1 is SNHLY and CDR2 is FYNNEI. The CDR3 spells CASIGAWGTEAFF. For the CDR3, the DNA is TGTGCCAGCATTGGGGCCTGGGGCACTGAAGCTTTCTTT.

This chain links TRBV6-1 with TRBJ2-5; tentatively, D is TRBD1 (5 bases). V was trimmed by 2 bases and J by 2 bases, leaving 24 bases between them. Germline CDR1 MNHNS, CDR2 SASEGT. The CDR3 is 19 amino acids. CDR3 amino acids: CASSEKVGYSLGEQETQYF. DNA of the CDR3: TGTGCCAGCAGTGAAAAAGTCGGCTACAGTCTAGGGGAACAAGAGACCCAGTACTTC.

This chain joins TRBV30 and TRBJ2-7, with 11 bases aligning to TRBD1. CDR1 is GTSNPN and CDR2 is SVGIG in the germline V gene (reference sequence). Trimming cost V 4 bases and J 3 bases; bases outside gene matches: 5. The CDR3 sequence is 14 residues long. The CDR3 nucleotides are TGTGCCTGGACTTGGACAGGGGGCCTCTACGAGCAGTACTTC. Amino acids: CAWTWTGGLYEQYF.

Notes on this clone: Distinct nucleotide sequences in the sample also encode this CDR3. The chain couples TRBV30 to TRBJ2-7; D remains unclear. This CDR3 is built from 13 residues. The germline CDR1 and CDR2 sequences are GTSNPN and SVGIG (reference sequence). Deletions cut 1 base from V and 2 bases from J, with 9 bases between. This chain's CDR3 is CAWSGTDPYEQYF. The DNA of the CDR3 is TGTGCCTGGAGTGGGACGGACCCCTACGAGCAGTACTTC.

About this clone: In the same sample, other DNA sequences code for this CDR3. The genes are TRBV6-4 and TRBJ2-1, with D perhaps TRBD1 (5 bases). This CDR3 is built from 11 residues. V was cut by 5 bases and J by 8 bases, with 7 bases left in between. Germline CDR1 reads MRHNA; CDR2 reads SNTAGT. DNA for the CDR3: TGTGCCAGCAGTAGGGGTGATGAGCAGTTCTTC. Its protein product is CASSRGDEQFF.

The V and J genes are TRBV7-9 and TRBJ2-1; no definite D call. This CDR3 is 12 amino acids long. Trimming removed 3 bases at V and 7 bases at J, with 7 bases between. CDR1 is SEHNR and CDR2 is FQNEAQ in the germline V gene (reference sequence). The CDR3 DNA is TGTGCCAGCAGCTTCGGCCGGAATGAGCAGTTCTTC. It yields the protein CASSFGRNEQFF.